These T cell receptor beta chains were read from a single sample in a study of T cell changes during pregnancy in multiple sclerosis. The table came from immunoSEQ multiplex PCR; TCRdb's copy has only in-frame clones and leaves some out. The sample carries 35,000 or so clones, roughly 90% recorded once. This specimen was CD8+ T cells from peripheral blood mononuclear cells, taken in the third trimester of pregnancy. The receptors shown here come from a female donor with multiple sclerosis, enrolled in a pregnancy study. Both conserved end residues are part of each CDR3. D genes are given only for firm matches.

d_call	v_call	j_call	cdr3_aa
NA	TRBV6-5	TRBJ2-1	CASSVGDNEQFF
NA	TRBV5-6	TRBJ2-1	CASSLEGLFPANEQFF
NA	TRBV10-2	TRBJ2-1	CASSVGSPEQFF
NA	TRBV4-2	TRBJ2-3	CASSQVASLSRTDTQYF
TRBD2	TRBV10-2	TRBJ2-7	CASSGLAGGPWGEQYF
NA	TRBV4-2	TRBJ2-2	CASSLEQGNTGELFF
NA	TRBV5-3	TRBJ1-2	CARSLDPSYGYTF
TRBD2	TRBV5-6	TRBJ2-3	CASRSSGSVIDTQYF
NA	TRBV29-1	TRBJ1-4	CSVWITGSEKLFF
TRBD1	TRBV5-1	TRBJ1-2	CASSLYRGNYGYTF
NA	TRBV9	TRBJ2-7	CASSRESGAYEQYF
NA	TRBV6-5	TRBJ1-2	CASSYVNSVYGYTF
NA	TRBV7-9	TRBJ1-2	CASSLGGGNYGYTF
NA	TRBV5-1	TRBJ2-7	CASSPDQGGYEQYF
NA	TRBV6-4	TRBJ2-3	CASSDGQASDTQYF
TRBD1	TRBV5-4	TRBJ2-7	CASSIGQGGSYEQYF
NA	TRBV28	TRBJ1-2	CASSLYQTGGAF
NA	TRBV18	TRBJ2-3	CASFSTGPSTDTQYF
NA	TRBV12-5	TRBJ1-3	CASGQTSTGQSTIYF
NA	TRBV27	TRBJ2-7	CASSWAGPDSYEQYF
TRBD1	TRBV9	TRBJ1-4	CASSSGQVATNEKLFF
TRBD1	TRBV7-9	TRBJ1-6	CASSLWRDSRNSPLHF
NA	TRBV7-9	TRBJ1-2	CASSLGRQLHGYTF
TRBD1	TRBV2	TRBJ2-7	CASREPGQGVYEQYF
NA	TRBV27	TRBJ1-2	CASSLSGYGYTF
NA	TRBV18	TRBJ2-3	CASSPVGVSTDTQYF
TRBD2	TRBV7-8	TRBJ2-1	CASRQERGGGGEQFF
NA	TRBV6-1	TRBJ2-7	CASSEKYTSYEQYF
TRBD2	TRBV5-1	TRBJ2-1	CASSWVVRGLAKHNEQFF